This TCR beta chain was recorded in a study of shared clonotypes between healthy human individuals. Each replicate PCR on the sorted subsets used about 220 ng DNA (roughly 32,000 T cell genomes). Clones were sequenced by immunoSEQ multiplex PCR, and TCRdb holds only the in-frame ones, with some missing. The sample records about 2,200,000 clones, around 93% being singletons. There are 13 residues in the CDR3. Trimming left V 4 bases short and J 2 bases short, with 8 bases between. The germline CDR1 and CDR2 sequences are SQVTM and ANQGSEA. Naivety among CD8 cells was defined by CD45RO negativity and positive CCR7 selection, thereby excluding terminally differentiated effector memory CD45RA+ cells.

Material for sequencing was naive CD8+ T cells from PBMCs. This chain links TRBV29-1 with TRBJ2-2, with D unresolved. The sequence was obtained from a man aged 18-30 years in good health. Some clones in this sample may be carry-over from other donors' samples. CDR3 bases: TGCAGCGTTGGTTCTACTAACACCGGGGAGCTGTTTTTT. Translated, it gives CSVGSTNTGELFF.